A selection of T cell receptor beta chains follows, all from one sample in a study of cytomegalovirus exposure and HLA in healthy donors. Here immunoSEQ multiplex PCR was the method, and the copy in TCRdb shows in-frame clones only, minus some. The table includes fewer than 200,000 clones, roughly 85% detected once. The material sequenced was PBMCs. Receptor source: a woman between 45 and 60 years old in good health and CMV-seronegative. CDR3s include the opening cysteine and the closing phenylalanine or tryptophan. The D gene is left open where the match is weak. The listing skips clone size in some rows; elsewhere it reads once, few, many or a size class.

j_call: TRBJ2-7; d_call: NA; clone_size: NA; v_call: TRBV6-5; cdr3_length: 14; cdr3_aa: CASSPRGSGYEQYF; cdr3_nt: TGTGCCAGCAGTCCTAGGGGTTCCGGGTACGAGCAGTACTTC
j_call: TRBJ1-5; d_call: NA; clone_size: NA; v_call: TRBV7-2; cdr3_length: 15; cdr3_aa: CASSLGGTRGAPQHF; cdr3_nt: TGTGCCAGCAGCTTAGGAGGGACGCGCGGGGCGCCCCAGCATTTT
j_call: TRBJ2-1; d_call: NA; clone_size: NA; v_call: TRBV7-9; cdr3_length: 15; cdr3_aa: CASSLGVVGYNEQFF; cdr3_nt: TGTGCCAGCAGTTTAGGGGTTGTGGGCTACAATGAGCAGTTCTTC
j_call: TRBJ1-5; d_call: NA; clone_size: NA; v_call: TRBV19; cdr3_length: 16; cdr3_aa: CASSATYGSVFQPQHF; cdr3_nt: TGTGCCAGTAGTGCCACCTACGGGAGCGTCTTTCAGCCCCAGCATTTT
j_call: TRBJ1-2; d_call: NA; clone_size: NA; v_call: TRBV27; cdr3_length: 12; cdr3_aa: CASRNSNYGYTF; cdr3_nt: TGTGCCAGCAGGAACAGTAACTATGGCTACACCTTC
j_call: TRBJ2-7; d_call: NA; clone_size: NA; v_call: TRBV15; cdr3_length: 17; cdr3_aa: CATSRVPGGGRFYEQYF; cdr3_nt: TGTGCCACCAGCAGAGTCCCGGGGGGCGGGAGATTCTACGAGCAGTACTTC
j_call: TRBJ2-1; d_call: TRBD2; clone_size: NA; v_call: TRBV14; cdr3_length: 16; cdr3_aa: CASSQELAGRYNEQFF; cdr3_nt: TGTGCCAGCAGCCAAGAATTAGCGGGGCGGTACAATGAGCAGTTCTTC
j_call: TRBJ1-3; d_call: NA; clone_size: once; v_call: TRBV5-1; cdr3_length: 16; cdr3_aa: CASSLASFGLRNTIYF; cdr3_nt: TGCGCCAGCAGCTTGGCTAGTTTCGGACTGAGAAACACCATATATTTT
j_call: TRBJ1-1; d_call: NA; clone_size: NA; v_call: TRBV4-1; cdr3_length: 15; cdr3_aa: CASSQLRRSITEAFF; cdr3_nt: TGCGCCAGCAGCCAATTACGCAGAAGTATCACTGAAGCTTTCTTT
j_call: TRBJ2-2; d_call: NA; clone_size: NA; v_call: TRBV28; cdr3_length: 14; cdr3_aa: CASTLEAGSGELFF; cdr3_nt: TGTGCCAGCACCTTGGAGGCTGGGTCCGGGGAGCTGTTTTTT
j_call: TRBJ2-1; d_call: TRBD2; clone_size: NA; v_call: TRBV25-1; cdr3_length: 15; cdr3_aa: CASSVTSGPGNEQFF; cdr3_nt: TGTGCCAGCAGTGTGACTAGCGGGCCTGGCAATGAGCAGTTCTTC
j_call: TRBJ1-3; d_call: NA; clone_size: once; v_call: TRBV4-2; cdr3_length: 17; cdr3_aa: CASSQLMRTSSGNTIYF; cdr3_nt: TGTGCCAGCAGCCAACTTATGCGGACAAGCTCTGGAAACACCATATATTTT
j_call: TRBJ2-3; d_call: TRBD2; clone_size: NA; v_call: TRBV15; cdr3_length: 16; cdr3_aa: CATSRPVAGGTDTQYF; cdr3_nt: TGTGCCACCAGCCGGCCCGTAGCGGGGGGGACAGATACGCAGTATTTT
j_call: TRBJ2-4; d_call: NA; clone_size: once; v_call: TRBV6-5; cdr3_length: 14; cdr3_aa: CASTSPGTRNIQYF; cdr3_nt: TGTGCCAGCACCTCCCCCGGGACAAGAAACATTCAGTACTTC
j_call: TRBJ2-1; d_call: NA; clone_size: NA; v_call: TRBV6-1; cdr3_length: 15; cdr3_aa: CASRLGGSSYNEQFF; cdr3_nt: TGTGCCAGCCGCCTTGGAGGGAGCTCCTACAATGAGCAGTTCTTC
j_call: TRBJ2-3; d_call: NA; clone_size: NA; v_call: TRBV5-4; cdr3_length: 17; cdr3_aa: CASSSRGKAVSTDTQYF; cdr3_nt: TGTGCCAGCAGTTCCCGGGGGAAGGCAGTAAGCACAGATACGCAGTATTTT
j_call: TRBJ1-1; d_call: NA; clone_size: NA; v_call: TRBV6-6; cdr3_length: 14; cdr3_aa: CASSWGGYNTEAFF; cdr3_nt: TGTGCCAGCAGTTGGGGAGGGTATAACACTGAAGCTTTCTTT
j_call: TRBJ1-5; d_call: NA; clone_size: NA; v_call: TRBV6-5; cdr3_length: 14; cdr3_aa: CASSYSGSNQPQHF; cdr3_nt: TGTGCCAGCAGTTACTCTGGCAGTAATCAGCCCCAGCATTTT
j_call: TRBJ2-3; d_call: TRBD2; clone_size: NA; v_call: TRBV7-2; cdr3_length: 17; cdr3_aa: CASSLFLGAGGPDTQYF; cdr3_nt: TGTGCCAGCAGCTTATTTTTAGGAGCGGGAGGCCCCGATACGCAGTATTTT
j_call: TRBJ2-1; d_call: NA; clone_size: NA; v_call: TRBV19; cdr3_length: 14; cdr3_aa: CASSRGGQDNEQFF; cdr3_nt: TGTGCCAGTAGTAGGGGGGGCCAGGACAATGAGCAGTTCTTC
j_call: TRBJ2-7; d_call: TRBD1; clone_size: NA; v_call: TRBV27; cdr3_length: 15; cdr3_aa: CASRPRQGTTYEQYF; cdr3_nt: TGTGCCAGCAGGCCGAGACAGGGGACAACCTACGAGCAGTACTTC
j_call: TRBJ2-7; d_call: TRBD1; clone_size: few; v_call: TRBV27; cdr3_length: 12; cdr3_aa: CASSSQGNEQYF; cdr3_nt: TGTGCCAGCAGTTCACAGGGGAACGAGCAGTACTTC
j_call: TRBJ2-1; d_call: NA; clone_size: NA; v_call: TRBV30; cdr3_length: 11; cdr3_aa: CAWSVGGDQFF; cdr3_nt: TGTGCCTGGAGTGTAGGGGGGGATCAGTTCTTC
j_call: TRBJ1-2; d_call: NA; clone_size: NA; v_call: TRBV5-6; cdr3_length: 13; cdr3_aa: CASSPGTTDGYTF; cdr3_nt: TGTGCCAGCAGCCCCGGGACAACGGATGGCTACACCTTC
j_call: TRBJ1-4; d_call: NA; clone_size: NA; v_call: TRBV4-3; cdr3_length: 14; cdr3_aa: CASSQDWGDEKLFF; cdr3_nt: TGCGCCAGCAGCCAAGATTGGGGGGATGAAAAACTGTTTTTT
j_call: TRBJ2-1; d_call: TRBD2; clone_size: NA; v_call: TRBV9; cdr3_length: 22; cdr3_aa: CASSPLTSGGPSPLSSYNEQFF; cdr3_nt: TGTGCCAGCAGCCCCCTAACTAGCGGGGGGCCTTCTCCCCTCAGCTCCTACAATGAGCAGTTCTTC
j_call: TRBJ2-3; d_call: NA; clone_size: NA; v_call: TRBV7-2; cdr3_length: 14; cdr3_aa: CASSLAGDTDTQYF; cdr3_nt: TGTGCCAGCAGCTTAGCGGGCGACACAGATACGCAGTATTTT
j_call: TRBJ2-7; d_call: TRBD2; clone_size: NA; v_call: TRBV5-1; cdr3_length: 14; cdr3_aa: CASSGGGPTYEQYF; cdr3_nt: TGCGCCAGCAGCGGCGGGGGACCCACCTACGAGCAGTACTTC
j_call: TRBJ2-1; d_call: TRBD2; clone_size: NA; v_call: TRBV7-3; cdr3_length: 14; cdr3_aa: CASSLAGAYNEQFF; cdr3_nt: TGTGCCAGCAGCTTAGCGGGAGCGTACAATGAGCAGTTCTTC
j_call: TRBJ1-5; d_call: NA; clone_size: once; v_call: TRBV28; cdr3_length: 16; cdr3_aa: CASSSLTGRGNQPQHF; cdr3_nt: TGTGCCAGCAGTTCCTTAACAGGGAGAGGCAATCAGCCCCAGCATTTT
j_call: TRBJ2-3; d_call: NA; clone_size: few; v_call: TRBV4-3; cdr3_length: 19; cdr3_aa: CASSQGTPRRGTSTDTQYF; cdr3_nt: TGCGCCAGCAGCCAAGGAACACCACGCAGAGGCACTAGCACAGATACGCAGTATTTT
j_call: TRBJ1-2; d_call: NA; clone_size: few; v_call: TRBV6-1; cdr3_length: 11; cdr3_aa: CASSPLYGYTF; cdr3_nt: TGTGCCAGCAGCCCCCTCTATGGCTACACCTTC
j_call: TRBJ1-2; d_call: NA; clone_size: NA; v_call: TRBV9; cdr3_length: 13; cdr3_aa: CASSNEVGYGYTF; cdr3_nt: TGTGCCAGCAGCAATGAGGTTGGCTATGGCTACACCTTC
j_call: TRBJ1-3; d_call: TRBD1; clone_size: NA; v_call: TRBV5-1; cdr3_length: 16; cdr3_aa: CASSSTGGALGNTIYF; cdr3_nt: TGCGCCAGCAGCTCGACAGGGGGCGCGTTGGGAAACACCATATATTTT
j_call: TRBJ2-7; d_call: NA; clone_size: NA; v_call: TRBV5-1; cdr3_length: 13; cdr3_aa: CASSDARSHEQYF; cdr3_nt: TGCGCCAGCAGCGACGCTAGATCCCACGAGCAGTACTTC
j_call: TRBJ1-5; d_call: NA; clone_size: NA; v_call: TRBV19; cdr3_length: 17; cdr3_aa: CASSIEAVRGGNQPQHF; cdr3_nt: TGTGCCAGTAGTATCGAGGCGGTCCGGGGGGGCAATCAGCCCCAGCATTTT
j_call: TRBJ2-1; d_call: TRBD2; clone_size: once; v_call: TRBV9; cdr3_length: 16; cdr3_aa: CASSVELAEPLNEQFF; cdr3_nt: TGTGCCAGCAGCGTCGAACTAGCGGAGCCTCTCAATGAGCAGTTCTTC
j_call: TRBJ2-6; d_call: NA; clone_size: NA; v_call: TRBV4-2; cdr3_length: 15; cdr3_aa: CASSAGQQLVNVLTF; cdr3_nt: TGTGCCAGCAGTGCGGGACAGCAATTAGTAAACGTCCTGACTTTC
j_call: TRBJ2-7; d_call: TRBD2; clone_size: NA; v_call: TRBV6-5; cdr3_length: 16; cdr3_aa: CASSYSSGAKPYEQYF; cdr3_nt: TGTGCCAGCAGTTACTCAAGCGGGGCAAAGCCCTACGAGCAGTACTTC
j_call: TRBJ1-3; d_call: NA; clone_size: NA; v_call: TRBV7-9; cdr3_length: 17; cdr3_aa: CASSPISGGSSGNTIYF; cdr3_nt: TGTGCCAGCAGCCCCATTTCTGGGGGCAGCTCTGGAAACACCATATATTTT
j_call: TRBJ2-5; d_call: TRBD1; clone_size: NA; v_call: TRBV5-1; cdr3_length: 14; cdr3_aa: CASSQYRGKETQYF; cdr3_nt: TGCGCCAGCAGCCAGTACAGGGGGAAAGAGACCCAGTACTTC
j_call: TRBJ1-1; d_call: NA; clone_size: NA; v_call: TRBV28; cdr3_length: 14; cdr3_aa: CASSLVGGGTEAFF; cdr3_nt: TGTGCCAGCAGTTTAGTTGGGGGAGGCACTGAAGCTTTCTTT
j_call: TRBJ2-7; d_call: NA; clone_size: NA; v_call: TRBV5-4; cdr3_length: 15; cdr3_aa: CASSLGPGYIYEQYF; cdr3_nt: TGTGCCAGCAGCTTGGGCCCGGGGTACATCTACGAGCAGTACTTC
j_call: TRBJ1-2; d_call: NA; clone_size: NA; v_call: TRBV2; cdr3_length: 13; cdr3_aa: CASSDRANYGYTF; cdr3_nt: TGTGCCAGCAGCGACCGGGCTAACTATGGCTACACCTTC
j_call: TRBJ1-4; d_call: TRBD1; clone_size: NA; v_call: TRBV7-9; cdr3_length: 13; cdr3_aa: CAGQGEVGEKLFF; cdr3_nt: TGTGCCGGCCAGGGGGAGGTTGGAGAAAAACTGTTTTTT
j_call: TRBJ1-5; d_call: NA; clone_size: NA; v_call: TRBV19; cdr3_length: 17; cdr3_aa: CASSIRGLLRGNQPQHF; cdr3_nt: TGTGCCAGTAGTATAAGAGGACTCCTACGGGGCAATCAGCCCCAGCATTTT
j_call: TRBJ1-1; d_call: NA; clone_size: NA; v_call: TRBV4-1; cdr3_length: 13; cdr3_aa: CASNRDLSGGAFF; cdr3_nt: TGCGCCAGCAACCGAGACCTGTCGGGGGGAGCTTTCTTT
j_call: TRBJ1-4; d_call: NA; clone_size: NA; v_call: TRBV6-1; cdr3_length: 15; cdr3_aa: CASIQGPATNEKLFF; cdr3_nt: TGTGCCAGCATTCAGGGCCCCGCAACTAATGAAAAACTGTTTTTT
j_call: TRBJ1-5; d_call: NA; clone_size: few; v_call: TRBV27; cdr3_length: 15; cdr3_aa: CASSPGTRGNQPQHF; cdr3_nt: TGTGCCAGCAGCCCTGGGACACGGGGAAATCAGCCCCAGCATTTT
j_call: TRBJ1-5; d_call: TRBD1; clone_size: NA; v_call: TRBV18; cdr3_length: 16; cdr3_aa: CASSPTQGLSNQPQHF; cdr3_nt: TGTGCCAGCTCACCAACACAGGGGTTAAGCAATCAGCCCCAGCATTTT
j_call: TRBJ2-1; d_call: TRBD2; clone_size: NA; v_call: TRBV18; cdr3_length: 17; cdr3_aa: CASSPYFASGSYNEQFF; cdr3_nt: TGTGCCAGCTCACCATACTTTGCTAGCGGTTCCTACAATGAGCAGTTCTTC